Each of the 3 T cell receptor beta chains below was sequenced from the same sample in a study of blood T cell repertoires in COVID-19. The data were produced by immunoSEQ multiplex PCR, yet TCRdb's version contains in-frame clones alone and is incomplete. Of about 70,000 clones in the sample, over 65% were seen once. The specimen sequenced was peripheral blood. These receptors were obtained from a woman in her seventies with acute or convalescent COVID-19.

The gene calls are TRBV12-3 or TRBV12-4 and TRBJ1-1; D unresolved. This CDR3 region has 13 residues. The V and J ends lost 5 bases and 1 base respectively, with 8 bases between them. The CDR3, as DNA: TGTGCCAGCAGTCGTACATCGAACACTGAAGCTTTCTTT. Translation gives CASSRTSNTEAFF.

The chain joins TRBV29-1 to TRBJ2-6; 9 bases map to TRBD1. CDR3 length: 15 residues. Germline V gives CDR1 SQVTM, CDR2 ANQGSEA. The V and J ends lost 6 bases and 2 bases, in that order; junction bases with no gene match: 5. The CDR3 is CSVGTGQPGANVLTF. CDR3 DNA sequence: TGCAGCGTCGGGACAGGGCAGCCTGGGGCCAACGTCCTGACTTTC.

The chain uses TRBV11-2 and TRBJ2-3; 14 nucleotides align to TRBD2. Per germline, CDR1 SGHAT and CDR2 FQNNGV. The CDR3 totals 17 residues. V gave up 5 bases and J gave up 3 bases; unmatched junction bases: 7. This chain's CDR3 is CASSRTSGGPNTDTQYF. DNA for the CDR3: TGTGCCAGCAGCCGGACTAGCGGGGGGCCAAATACAGATACGCAGTATTTT.